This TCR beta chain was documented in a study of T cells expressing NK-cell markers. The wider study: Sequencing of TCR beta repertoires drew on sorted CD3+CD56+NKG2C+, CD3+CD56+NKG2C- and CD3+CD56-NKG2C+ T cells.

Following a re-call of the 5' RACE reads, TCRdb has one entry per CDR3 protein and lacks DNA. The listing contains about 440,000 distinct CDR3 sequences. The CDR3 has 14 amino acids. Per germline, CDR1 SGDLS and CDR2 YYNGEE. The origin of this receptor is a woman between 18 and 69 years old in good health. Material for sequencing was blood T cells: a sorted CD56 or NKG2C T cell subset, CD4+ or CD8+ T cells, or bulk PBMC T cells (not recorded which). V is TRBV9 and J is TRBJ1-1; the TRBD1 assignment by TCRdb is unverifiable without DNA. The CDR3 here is CASSGPRRGTEAFF.